The 18 T cell receptor beta chains below all came from one sample that was sequenced in a study of cytomegalovirus exposure and HLA in healthy donors. Sequenced by immunoSEQ multiplex PCR; TCRdb stores in-frame clones only, minus some. The sample contains 190,000 or so clones, approximately 83% of which appear only once. The sequencing input was PBMCs. All receptors derive from a young woman in good health and CMV-seropositive.

This chain joins TRBV10-3 and TRBJ1-2, with D possibly TRBD1 on 6 matching bases. Trimming removed 5 bases at V and 4 bases at J, with 11 bases between. The CDR3 contains 13 residues. The germline V gene encodes CDR1 ENHRY and CDR2 SYGVKD. The CDR3, as DNA: TGTGCCATCAGTCAGGACAGTCTCTATGGCTACACCTTC. Translated, it gives CAISQDSLYGYTF.

This clone was observed a single time. The gene calls are TRBV19 and TRBJ2-3; 7 positions agree with TRBD2. The ends lost 7 bases at V and 2 bases at J; junction bases unmatched: 9. The CDR3 has 15 amino acids. CDR1 and CDR2 from the germline V gene are LNHDA and SQIVND (reference sequence). The CDR3 region has the DNA TGTGCCAGTACCCGGGGAAGCGGGGCCACAGATACGCAGTATTTT. Protein product: CASTRGSGATDTQYF.

The chain is built from TRBV6-1 and TRBJ1-6; TRBD1 aligns across 8 bases. The germline gives CDR1 MNHNS, CDR2 SASEGT. The CDR3 length is 16 residues. The V gene end was trimmed by 4 bases and the J gene end by 5 bases; junction bases not matched to a gene: 7. The CDR3 region has the DNA TGTGCCAGCAGTGGGAGAGGACAGGGCGATAATTCACCCCTCCACTTT. Residues: CASSGRGQGDNSPLHF.

CDR3 region: CATSRGRNRETDTQYF. In DNA form, the CDR3 reads TGTGCCACCAGCAGAGGAAGAAATAGGGAGACAGATACGCAGTATTTT. The chain employs TRBV15 and TRBJ2-3, with D perhaps TRBD2 (5 bases). Looked up from germline, CDR1 is LNHNV and CDR2 is YYDKDF (reference sequence). The CDR3 has 16 amino acids. Trimming pared 1 base from V and 3 bases from J, leaving 14 bases between.

The rearrangement joins TRBV18 to TRBJ1-5, with D possibly being TRBD1 (6 bases). The CDR3 covers 14 residues. With 3 bases removed from V and 7 bases from J, the gap between germline ends came to 13 bases. Germline CDR1 reads KGHSH; CDR2 reads LQKENI. CDR3 region: CASSPTGGGQPQHF. The CDR3 region has the DNA TGTGCCAGCTCACCGACGGGGGGCGGACAGCCCCAGCATTTT.

The chain employs TRBV29-1 and TRBJ2-5, with D maybe TRBD1 (5 bases). There are 13 residues in the CDR3. The V gene's germline CDR1 is SQVTM and CDR2 ANQGSEA. Trimming took off 4 bases at V and 2 bases at J, with 11 bases between the two ends. Here the CDR3 DNA reads TGCAGCGTTGGGTATACAGGTCAAGAGACCCAGTACTTC. This gives the protein CSVGYTGQETQYF.

The V and J genes are TRBV6-6 and TRBJ2-3, with 7 bases fitting TRBD2. V shed 7 bases and J 1 base; nucleotides not matched to a gene: 11. The CDR3 length is 16 residues. CDR1 is MNHNY, CDR2 SVGAGI, per germline (reference sequence). CDR3: CASTKALRGGTDTQYF. CDR3 bases: TGTGCCAGCACGAAGGCTCTCCGGGGGGGCACAGATACGCAGTATTTT.

The rearrangement joins TRBV4-2 to TRBJ1-1; 7 nucleotides match TRBD1. V was pared by 3 bases and J by 4 bases, with 5 bases of the junction left unmatched. Germline V CDR1 and CDR2: LGHNA, YNFKEQ. This CDR3 contains 14 residues. The CDR3 sequence is CASSHDRVFTEAFF. As DNA, the CDR3 is TGTGCCAGCAGCCACGACAGGGTTTTCACTGAAGCTTTCTTT.

The chain has TRBV2 and TRBJ2-2, with D possibly matching TRBD2 (5 bases). V was clipped by 7 bases and J by 0 bases, with 15 bases between them. The germline CDR1 and CDR2 sequences are SNHLY and FYNNEI. This CDR3 contains 16 residues. CDR3 loop: CASIDPLRANTGELFF. Here the CDR3 DNA reads TGTGCCAGCATCGATCCCTTGCGGGCGAACACCGGGGAGCTGTTTTTT. Drawing the rest from reference TRBV2 and TRBJ2-2, the complete variable domain is EPEVTQTPSHQVTQMGQEVILRCVPISNHLYFYWYRQILGQKVEFLVSFYNNEISEKSEIFDDQFSVERPDGSNFTLKIRSTKLEDSAMYFCASIDPLRANTGELFFGEGSRLTVL.

A few counts support this clone. This rearrangement joins TRBV2 to TRBJ2-7, with TRBD2 identical over 12 bases. This CDR3 has 15 residues. Germline V gene sequence: CDR1 SNHLY, CDR2 FYNNEI. The V gene end was trimmed by 6 bases and the J gene end by 0 bases; junction bases not matched to a gene: 3. The CDR3 spells CASRLAGGSSYEQYF. In DNA, the CDR3 is TGTGCCAGCAGGCTAGCGGGGGGGAGCTCCTACGAGCAGTACTTC.

The chain combines TRBV7-2 with TRBJ2-1; TRBD1 agrees at 9 bases. J gave up 2 bases and V 5 bases, and 7 bases lay outside the gene matches. Germline-derived CDR1 and CDR2 are SGHTA and FQGNSA. This CDR3 region has 16 residues. The CDR3 nucleotides are TGTGCCAGCAGCAACAGACAGGGGGATCCCTACAATGAGCAGTTCTTC. Translating it yields CASSNRQGDPYNEQFF.

V gene TRBV5-6 combines with J gene TRBJ2-7; 7 bases are a match to TRBD1. This CDR3 spans 14 amino acids. Germline V CDR1 and CDR2: SGHDT, YYEEEE. The V segment lost 5 bases and the J segment 5 bases; nucleotides outside the gene matches: 10. In nucleotides, the CDR3 is TGTGCCAGCAGTCGAAGGGGGCCCCCCCACGAGCAGTACTTC. This encodes CASSRRGPPHEQYF.

The chain links TRBV5-1 to TRBJ1-6; 8 bases fit TRBD1. Germline V lookup: CDR1 SGHRS, CDR2 YFSETQ. V gave up 0 bases and J gave up 8 bases; unmatched junction bases: 4. The CDR3 loop spans 15 amino acids. Here the CDR3 reads CASSLARQGYSPLHF. The DNA of the CDR3 is TGCGCCAGCAGCTTGGCCCGACAGGGGTATTCACCCCTCCACTTT. Looking up the rest from reference TRBV5-1 and TRBJ1-6 gives the full variable domain: KAGVTQTPRYLIKTRGQQVTLSCSPISGHRSVSWYQQTPGQGLQFLFEYFSETQRNKGNFPGRFSGRQFSNSRSEMNVSTLELGDSALYLCASSLARQGYSPLHFGNGTRLTVT.

This clone has only a few counts. CDR3 in DNA: TGTGCCAGTAGTATCGGACAGGGAGGACAGCCCCAGCATTTT. Translation: CASSIGQGGQPQHF. The rearrangement uses TRBV19 and TRBJ1-5, with TRBD1 matching over 8 bases. V gave up 3 bases and J gave up 7 bases; unmatched junction bases: 5. Germline-derived CDR1 and CDR2 are LNHDA and SQIVND (reference sequence). This CDR3 is 14 amino acids long.

The chain links TRBV6-5 to TRBJ2-2; D may be TRBD2 (6 bases). This CDR3 region has 15 residues. Looked up from germline, CDR1 is MNHEY and CDR2 is SVGAGI. Trimming took 6 bases from V and 0 from J, leaving 11 bases between them. CDR3 loop: CASREGRANTGELFF. Written as DNA, the CDR3 is TGTGCCAGCAGGGAGGGTAGGGCGAACACCGGGGAGCTGTTTTTT.

There are a few counts of this clone. Distinct nucleotide sequences in the sample also encode this CDR3. The V and J genes are TRBV11-2 and TRBJ2-2, with TRBD2 matching over 13 bases. V trimming: 5 bases; J trimming: 2 bases; junction bases outside the gene matches: 5. Germline CDR1 is SGHAT and CDR2 is FQNNGV. CDR3 size: 17 residues. CDR3 loop: CASSPTSGGLNTGELFF. The CDR3 DNA is TGTGCCAGCAGCCCGACTAGCGGGGGGCTTAACACCGGGGAGCTGTTTTTT. The entire variable domain, with the rest obtained from reference TRBV11-2 and TRBJ2-2, is as follows: EAGVAQSPRYKIIEKRQSVAFWCNPISGHATLYWYQQILGQGPKLLIQFQNNGVVDDSQLPKDRFSAERLKGVDSTLKIQPAKLEDSAVYLCASSPTSGGLNTGELFFGEGSRLTVL.

The gene calls are TRBV25-1 and TRBJ1-6, with 11 bases fitting TRBD1. The CDR3 is made up of 14 amino acids. The germline V gene encodes CDR1 MGHDK and CDR2 SYGVNS. J was trimmed by 7 bases and V by 4 bases; bases with no gene match: 0. CDR3 loop: CASSGTGGNSPLHF. The CDR3 nucleotides read TGTGCCAGCAGTGGGACAGGGGGCAATTCACCCCTCCACTTT. The variable domain in full, completed from reference TRBV25-1 and TRBJ1-6, reads EADIYQTPRYLVIGTGKKITLECSQTMGHDKMYWYQQDPGMELHLIHYSYGVNSTEKGDLSSESTVSRIRTEHFPLTLESARPSHTSQYLCASSGTGGNSPLHFGNGTRLTVT.

This clone was found once. The chain links TRBV5-6 to TRBJ2-6; 9 positions match TRBD1. The CDR3 is 18 residues long. The germline V gene encodes CDR1 SGHDT and CDR2 YYEEEE. V lost 3 bases, J lost 0 bases, and 7 bases stayed unmatched. CDR3 in DNA: TGTGCCAGCAGCTCTTCCCGGACAGGGGTCTCTGGGGCCAACGTCCTGACTTTC. It is translated as CASSSSRTGVSGANVLTF.